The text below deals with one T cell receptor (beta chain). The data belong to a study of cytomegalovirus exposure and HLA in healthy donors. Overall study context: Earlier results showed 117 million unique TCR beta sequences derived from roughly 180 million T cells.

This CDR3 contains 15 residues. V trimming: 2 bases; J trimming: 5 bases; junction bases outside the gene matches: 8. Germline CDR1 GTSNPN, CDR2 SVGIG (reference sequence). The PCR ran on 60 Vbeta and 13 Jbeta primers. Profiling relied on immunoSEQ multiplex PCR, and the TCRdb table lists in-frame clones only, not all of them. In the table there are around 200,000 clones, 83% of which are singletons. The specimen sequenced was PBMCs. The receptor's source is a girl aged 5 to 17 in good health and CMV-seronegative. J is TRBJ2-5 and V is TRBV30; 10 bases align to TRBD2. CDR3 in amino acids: CAWSPSGRVGETQYF. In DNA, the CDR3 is TGTGCCTGGAGTCCCAGCGGGAGGGTTGGGGAGACCCAGTACTTC.